This paragraph reports one T cell receptor (beta chain). The assay was immunoSEQ multiplex PCR, and TCRdb's table has in-frame clones only and misses some. This table holds about 25,000 clones, roughly 69% found once. This specimen comes from a study of STAT5B mutations in CD4+ large granular lymphocyte leukemia. The CDR3 is 18 residues long. Germline V gene data show CDR1 as MGHRA and CDR2 as YSYEKL. Trimming removed 4 bases from V and 3 bases from J, with 23 bases in between. The rearrangement joins TRBV4-1 to TRBJ2-3, with D possibly being TRBD1 (6 bases). The receptor comes from a human donor in good health. The specimen sequenced was CD4+ T cells from blood buffy coats. The CDR3 reads CASSLYPQGMYSTDTQYF. DNA for the CDR3: TGCGCCAGCAGCCTCTACCCACAGGGTATGTACTCGACAGATACGCAGTATTTT.